The 23 T cell receptor beta chains presented below share a single source sample, sequenced in a study of blood T cells in healthy people across ages. Using a J-beta primer mix together with a sample-barcoded 5' primer, a second PCR was run for roughly 7 to 11 cycles. TCRdb recomputed calls from the 5' RACE reads with MiXCR, one row per CDR3 protein. The sample carries approximately 900,000 distinct CDR3 sequences, roughly 43% recorded once. The sequenced sample consisted of blood. These receptors were taken from a man aged 30 to 39 in good health.

The chain carries TRBV2 and TRBJ2-3; the D gene is possibly TRBD2 (5 bases). The CDR3 has 16 residues. V shed 4 bases and J shed 5 bases, with 19 bases lying between them. Germline V lookup: CDR1 SNHLY, CDR2 FYNNEI. CDR3 region: CASSVEAVFSVDTQYF. The CDR3 DNA is TGTGCCAGCAGTGTGGAAGCGGTCTTTTCCGTAGATACGCAGTATTTT.

A note on this clonotype: This may stem from a read error, because a much larger clone lies one nucleotide away. V and J are TRBV6-5 and TRBJ2-7; 8 bases agree with TRBD1. CDR1 and CDR2 (germline): MNHEY, SVGAGI. The CDR3 is 15 amino acids. The CDR3 nucleotides are TGTGCCAGCAGTTGGGTCCAGGGGGCCTCCGACGAGCAGTACTTC. This translates into CASSWVQGASDEQYF.

The sample holds one count of this clonotype. This chain joins TRBV7-2 and TRBJ1-1; 9 nucleotides align to TRBD1. Germline V gives CDR1 SGHTA, CDR2 FQGNSA. The CDR3 has 15 amino acids. Trimming took 4 bases from V and 6 from J; bases not matched to a gene: 9. The CDR3 DNA is TGTGCCAGCAGCTCCTGGACAGGGGTAAATGCTGAAGCTTTCTTT. Its protein product is CASSSWTGVNAEAFF.

This clonotype was counted a few times. The chain recombines TRBV5-1 with TRBJ2-1; D tentatively reads TRBD1 or TRBD2 (6 bases each). In germline, CDR1 is SGHRS, CDR2 YFSETQ. The CDR3 is made up of 15 amino acids. Deletions cut 1 base from V and 5 bases from J, with 13 bases between. The CDR3 nucleotides read TGCGCCAGCAGCTTGACCGGGGGCGCGAACAATGAGCAGTTCTTC. Residues: CASSLTGGANNEQFF.

The table lists this clonotype with many counts. The CDR3 coding sequence is TGTGCCAGCAGTTGGACAGGGAGGGAATACGAGCAGTACTTC. Encoded protein: CASSWTGREYEQYF. The chain recombines TRBV12-3 or TRBV12-4 with TRBJ2-7; tentative D call: TRBD1 (8 bases). Trimming removed 4 bases at V and 4 bases at J, with 14 bases between. This CDR3 has 14 residues.

This chain links TRBV10-3 with TRBJ2-7, with 8 bases identical to TRBD1. J lost 6 bases, V lost 5 bases, and 6 bases had no gene match. This CDR3 spans 13 amino acids. CDR1 and CDR2 (germline): ENHRY, SYGVKD. CDR3 nucleotides: TGTGCCATCAGTAGGACAGGGATGGCCGAGCAGTACTTC. This encodes CAISRTGMAEQYF.

The V call is TRBV7-2, the J call TRBJ2-1, with 8 bases lining up with TRBD1. The ends lost 5 bases at V and 2 bases at J; junction bases unmatched: 8. The germline V gene encodes CDR1 SGHTA and CDR2 FQGNSA. This CDR3 has 16 residues. CDR3 coding DNA: TGTGCCAGCAGCCCCCGACAGGGGAACACCTACAATGAGCAGTTCTTC. Protein sequence: CASSPRQGNTYNEQFF.

A remark on this clonotype: A junction boundary mismatches the germline segment, possibly from a read error. The genes are TRBV6-5 and TRBJ1-5; D ambiguous. Germline CDR1 reads MNHEY; CDR2 reads SVGAGI. This CDR3 has 12 residues. The CDR3 coding sequence is TGCGCGGCGGGGATGGGCAATCAGCCCCAGCATTTT. Amino acid sequence: CAAGMGNQPQHF.

The chain combines TRBV9 with TRBJ2-5; no clear D gene. CDR1 is SGDLS and CDR2 is YYNGEE in the germline V gene. The V end lost 0 bases, the J end lost 5 bases, and 8 bases lay between the germline ends. This CDR3 spans 13 amino acids. As DNA, the CDR3 is TGTGCCAGCAGCGTAGGGATTGCGGAGACCCAGTACTTC. Encoded protein: CASSVGIAETQYF.

With regard to this clonotype: Relative to the germline gene, one junction end is altered; a read error may explain this. V and J are TRBV10-3 and TRBJ2-1; TRBD1 aligns across 9 bases. The germline V gene has CDR1 ENHRY and CDR2 SYGVKD. CDR3 length: 18 amino acids. The CDR3 here is CVISESIGRGTGNNEQFF. DNA for the CDR3: TGTGTCATCAGTGAGTCGATCGGGCGCGGGACAGGGAACAACGAGCAGTTCTTC.

In regard to this clonotype: Compared with germline, one end of the junction differs, possibly owing to a read error. This rearrangement joins TRBV3-1 to TRBJ2-3; D may be TRBD2 (7 bases). The CDR3 is 15 residues long. In germline, CDR1 is LGHDT, CDR2 YNNKEL (reference sequence). The CDR3 DNA sequence: TGTGCCAGCAGCCAAGGTGGGGGGGCATCAGATACGCGGTATTTT. The encoded protein is CASSQGGGASDTRYF.

The V and J genes are TRBV30 and TRBJ2-3; D is possibly TRBD2 (5 bases). CDR1 and CDR2 from the germline V gene are GTSNPN and SVGIG (reference sequence). V lost 3 bases to trimming and J lost 8 bases, with 12 bases between them. This CDR3 has 12 residues. The CDR3: CAWSEDFFTQYF. In nucleotides, the CDR3 is TGTGCCTGGAGCGAGGACTTTTTTACGCAGTATTTT.

This chain connects TRBV6-2 or TRBV6-3 to TRBJ2-7, with D unclear. Trimming took off 1 base at V and 2 bases at J, with 9 bases between the two ends. This CDR3 is 14 amino acids long. From germline, CDR1 is MNHEY and CDR2 SVGEGT. CDR3 protein: CASSYLGRPYEQYF. The DNA of the CDR3 is TGTGCCAGCAGTTACTTGGGCAGACCCTACGAGCAGTACTTC.

CDR3 residues: CASRPGTGDYEQYF. The CDR3 coding sequence is TGCGCCAGCAGACCCGGGACTGGAGACTACGAGCAGTACTTC. This rearrangement joins TRBV5-1 to TRBJ2-7; D may be TRBD2 (6 bases). V dropped 5 bases and J dropped 3 bases, with 15 bases sitting between them. The CDR3 contains 14 residues. Germline loops: CDR1 SGHRS, CDR2 YFSETQ.

The CDR3: CASSVPGGNTEAFF. The DNA of the CDR3 is TGTGCCAGCAGCGTCCCGGGGGGGAACACTGAAGCTTTCTTT. The rearrangement uses TRBV9 and TRBJ1-1, with D tentatively TRBD1 (5 bases). The V and J ends lost 2 bases and 1 base respectively, with 9 bases between them. The germline CDR1 and CDR2 sequences are SGDLS and YYNGEE. The CDR3 is 14 amino acids. Looking up the rest from reference TRBV9 and TRBJ1-1 gives the full variable domain: DSGVTQTPKHLITATGQRVTLRCSPRSGDLSVYWYQQSLDQGLQFLIQYYNGEERAKGNILERFSAQQFPDLHSELNLSSLELGDSALYFCASSVPGGNTEAFFGQGTRLTVV.

Only a few counts were recorded for this clonotype. The rearrangement joins TRBV2 to TRBJ2-5, with TRBD1 matching 8 bases. V dropped 1 base and J dropped 1; count of bases not matched to a gene: 2. The CDR3 is made up of 15 amino acids. Germline-derived CDR1 and CDR2 are SNHLY and FYNNEI. The CDR3 spells CASSEGGTGQETQYF. CDR3 bases: TGTGCCAGCAGTGAAGGAGGGACAGGCCAAGAGACCCAGTACTTC.

This clonotype has a count of ten or more. The V gene is TRBV3-1, the J gene TRBJ2-3; TRBD2 matches at 10 bases. Germline V gene data show CDR1 as LGHDT and CDR2 as YNNKEL (reference sequence). V dropped 1 base and J dropped 3; count of bases not matched to a gene: 7. This CDR3 spans 17 amino acids. Written as DNA, the CDR3 is TGTGCCAGCAGCCAAGGCCGCGGGACTAGCGCGACAGATACGCAGTATTTT. Protein product: CASSQGRGTSATDTQYF.

V is TRBV20-1 and J is TRBJ2-3, with D possibly being TRBD1 (6 bases). There are 13 residues in the CDR3. Germline V lookup: CDR1 DFQATT, CDR2 SNEGSKA (reference sequence). Trimming pared 5 bases from V and 4 bases from J, leaving 13 bases between. As DNA, the CDR3 is TGCAGTGCTCTTCTCGACAGGCCAGATACGCAGTATTTT. Encoded protein: CSALLDRPDTQYF.

J is TRBJ1-4 and V is TRBV7-2; TRBD1 matches at 7 bases. Germline trimming cut 5 bases from V and 5 bases from J; bases unmatched to any gene: 11. The length of the CDR3 is 16 residues. Germline CDR1 is SGHTA and CDR2 is FQGNSA. This chain's CDR3 is CASSPQGGQKNEKLFF. The CDR3 nucleotides are TGTGCCAGCAGCCCCCAGGGGGGACAGAAGAATGAAAAACTGTTTTTT. Based on the CDR3 plus reference TRBV7-2 and TRBJ1-4, the full variable domain is GAGVSQSPSNKVTEKGKDVELRCDPISGHTALYWYRQSLGQGLEFLIYFQGNSAPDKSGLPSDRFSAERTGGSVSTLTIQRTQQEDSAVYLCASSPQGGQKNEKLFFGSGTQLSVL.

The rearrangement joins TRBV10-3 to TRBJ1-2; D not certain. CDR1 and CDR2 from the germline V gene are ENHRY and SYGVKD. The V and J ends lost 6 bases and 0 bases respectively, with 8 bases between them. This CDR3 contains 13 residues. The CDR3 bases are TGTGCCATCAGGGAGACACCTAACTATGGCTACACCTTC. This sequence encodes CAIRETPNYGYTF.

This clonotype has only a few counts. This chain joins TRBV4-1 and TRBJ2-1, with D possibly matching TRBD2 (7 bases). The germline CDR1 and CDR2 sequences are MGHRA and YSYEKL. V shed 0 bases and J shed 3 bases, with 12 bases lying between them. CDR3 length equals 16 residues. CDR3 in DNA: TGCGCCAGCAGCCAAGATGGGGGGGGCTTCTACAATGAGCAGTTCTTC. Its translation is CASSQDGGGFYNEQFF.

This clonotype was seen only a few times. The CDR3 spells CSARGGQGYNEQFF. The CDR3 nucleotides read TGCAGTGCTAGGGGGGGACAGGGATACAATGAGCAGTTCTTC. This rearrangement joins TRBV20-1 to TRBJ2-1; 9 bases agree with TRBD1. The CDR3 is 14 residues long. V shed 3 bases and J 4 bases; nucleotides not matched to a gene: 4. Germline V gives CDR1 DFQATT, CDR2 SNEGSKA (reference sequence).

As DNA, the CDR3 is TGTGCCAGCAGCTGGCCCGACGGGGGCAAAGATACGCAGTATTTT. It yields the protein CASSWPDGGKDTQYF. The genes are TRBV5-6 and TRBJ2-3; D is possibly TRBD1 or TRBD2 (6 bases each). Germline V gives CDR1 SGHDT, CDR2 YYEEEE. Trimming pared 3 bases from V and 5 bases from J, leaving 16 bases between. The CDR3 spans 15 residues.